This is a list of T cell receptor beta chains from one sample in a study of shared clonotypes between healthy human individuals. Only in-frame clones appear in the TCRdb table, and some are missing; sequencing was by immunoSEQ multiplex PCR. Counted here are about 2 million clones, approximately 94% occurring once; the ten biggest clones make up 0.9% to 1.4%. Sequencing was done on a sample of naive CD8+ T cells sorted from blood. These receptors were collected from a man between 18 and 35 years old in good health. Both conserved end residues are part of each CDR3. A D gene is named only where the DNA matches it firmly. The size field is filled for only some rows; it gives once, few, many or a size class.

j_call: TRBJ1-2
clone_size: NA
cdr3_length: 13
d_call: NA
v_call: TRBV13
cdr3_nt: TGTGCCAGCAGTCCCTGGACGGATACTGTCTACACCTTC
cdr3_aa: CASSPWTDTVYTF

j_call: TRBJ1-3
clone_size: NA
cdr3_length: 12
d_call: NA
v_call: TRBV5-1
cdr3_nt: TGCGCCAGCAGCTTGGCTGGTAACACCATATATTTT
cdr3_aa: CASSLAGNTIYF

j_call: TRBJ2-2
clone_size: NA
cdr3_length: 18
d_call: TRBD2
v_call: TRBV11-3
cdr3_nt: TGTGCCAGCAGCTTAGGTGGACTAGCGGGAGACTTGACCGGGGAGCTGTTTTTT
cdr3_aa: CASSLGGLAGDLTGELFF

j_call: TRBJ2-5
clone_size: NA
cdr3_length: 18
d_call: TRBD2
v_call: TRBV11-2
cdr3_nt: TGTGCCAGCAGCCTGAAACTAGCGGGGGGGCGGCAACAAGAGACCCAGTACTTC
cdr3_aa: CASSLKLAGGRQQETQYF

j_call: TRBJ2-7
clone_size: NA
cdr3_length: 14
d_call: NA
v_call: TRBV4-1
cdr3_nt: TGCGCCAGCAGCCAAGGCGGGGCGACCTACGAGCAGTACTTC
cdr3_aa: CASSQGGATYEQYF

j_call: TRBJ2-7
clone_size: NA
cdr3_length: 13
d_call: NA
v_call: TRBV7-9
cdr3_nt: TGTGCCAGCAGCTTTGGGGGATCCTACGAGCAGTACTTC
cdr3_aa: CASSFGGSYEQYF

j_call: TRBJ1-5
clone_size: NA
cdr3_length: 16
d_call: NA
v_call: TRBV6-5
cdr3_nt: TGTGCCAGCAGTTATTCAGAGTCCGAACTCAATCAGCCCCAGCATTTT
cdr3_aa: CASSYSESELNQPQHF

j_call: TRBJ1-2
clone_size: few
cdr3_length: 13
d_call: TRBD1
v_call: TRBV11-1
cdr3_nt: TGTGCCAGCAGCCCCGACAGGGTCTATGGCTACACCTTC
cdr3_aa: CASSPDRVYGYTF

j_call: TRBJ2-5
clone_size: NA
cdr3_length: 14
d_call: NA
v_call: TRBV6-5
cdr3_nt: TGTGCCAGCAGTTACTCCCCTATATGGGAGACCCAGTACTTC
cdr3_aa: CASSYSPIWETQYF

j_call: TRBJ1-6
clone_size: NA
cdr3_length: 14
d_call: NA
v_call: TRBV21-1
cdr3_nt: TGTGCCAGCCCCCCCGGACAGGCGGATTCACCCCTCCACTTT
cdr3_aa: CASPPGQADSPLHF

j_call: TRBJ1-3
clone_size: NA
cdr3_length: 16
d_call: NA
v_call: TRBV9
cdr3_nt: TGTGCCAGCAGCGGGACCACAGCCGGAACTGGAAACACCATATATTTT
cdr3_aa: CASSGTTAGTGNTIYF

j_call: TRBJ2-2
clone_size: NA
cdr3_length: 14
d_call: NA
v_call: TRBV9
cdr3_nt: TGTGCCAGCAGCGCTGTCAGGGTCACCGGGGAGCTGTTTTTT
cdr3_aa: CASSAVRVTGELFF

j_call: TRBJ1-1
clone_size: NA
cdr3_length: 15
d_call: NA
v_call: TRBV5-1
cdr3_nt: TGCGCCAGCAGCTCGGTGGGGTACATGAACACTGAAGCTTTCTTT
cdr3_aa: CASSSVGYMNTEAFF

j_call: TRBJ2-7
clone_size: NA
cdr3_length: 12
d_call: NA
v_call: TRBV6-6
cdr3_nt: TGTGCCAGCAGTCCTTTTGGGTACGAGCAGTACTTC
cdr3_aa: CASSPFGYEQYF

j_call: TRBJ2-7
clone_size: once
cdr3_length: 15
d_call: TRBD1
v_call: TRBV5-1
cdr3_nt: TGCGCCAGCAGTTCTATGCCGGGACAGGGGCCCGAGCAGTACTTC
cdr3_aa: CASSSMPGQGPEQYF

j_call: TRBJ2-7
clone_size: NA
cdr3_length: 14
d_call: NA
v_call: TRBV4-1
cdr3_nt: TGCGCCAGCAGCAACGAAGACGGGGGCTACGAGCAGTACTTC
cdr3_aa: CASSNEDGGYEQYF

j_call: TRBJ2-7
clone_size: once
cdr3_length: 15
d_call: NA
v_call: TRBV7-9
cdr3_nt: TGTGCCAGCAGCTTGGTGGCTGGGGCTACCTACGAGCAGTACTTC
cdr3_aa: CASSLVAGATYEQYF

j_call: TRBJ2-1
clone_size: NA
cdr3_length: 13
d_call: NA
v_call: TRBV7-9
cdr3_nt: TGTGCCAGCAGTCCAGGCCATTCGGATGAGCAGTTCTTC
cdr3_aa: CASSPGHSDEQFF